A single sample is the source of the 20 T cell receptor beta chains below, sequenced in a study of CD8 T cells in Susac syndrome (dated by TCRdb to about 2019). Library preparation was by the immunoSEQ multiplex PCR assay. RNA was extracted using the RNeasy kit, and about 0.5 to 1 ug of the RNA was reverse transcribed with random hexamers. TCRdb trimmed the raw reads at Q25, called clones with MiXCR and kept productive beta chains. All rows with the same CDR3 protein become a single entry with the most common DNA and genes. This sample lists some 150,000 distinct CDR3 sequences; approximately 94% were detected once. The ten largest clones take up approximately 0.09% of the sample. The sequencing input was CD4+ T cells from PBMCs. Every receptor here comes from a human donor in good health.

V is TRBV6-6 and J is TRBJ2-7; either TRBD1 or TRBD2 may fit D (6 bases each). Germline CDR1 MNHNY, CDR2 SVGAGI (reference sequence). Trimming took off 6 bases at V and 0 bases at J, with 12 bases between the two ends. The CDR3 has 14 residues. The CDR3 DNA is TGTGCCAGCAGCCCGGGGGCCGGCTCCTACGAGCAGTACTTC. Its protein product is CASSPGAGSYEQYF.

V and J are TRBV5-1 and TRBJ1-4, with D possibly TRBD1 on 5 matching bases. This CDR3 comprises 13 residues. Germline V CDR1 and CDR2: SGHRS, YFSETQ. The ends were cut back, 0 bases at V and 8 bases at J, with 8 bases in the middle. The CDR3 DNA follows: TGCGCCAGCAGCTTGGGAGGGGAGGAAAAACTGTTTTTT. Translation gives CASSLGGEEKLFF.

The chain employs TRBV27 and TRBJ2-4, with 11 bases aligning to TRBD2. This CDR3 region has 16 residues. Unmatched junction bases numbered 13, after V lost 6 bases and J lost 9 bases. Germline V gives CDR1 MNHEY, CDR2 SMNVEV (reference sequence). The DNA of the CDR3 is TGTGCCAGCAGAAAAGGGGCTAGCGGGAGGTATAGCATTCAGTACTTC. Its translation: CASRKGASGRYSIQYF.

This clonotype was found once. This chain connects TRBV5-6 to TRBJ1-3; D possibly corresponds to TRBD1 (5 bases). Trimming took off 7 bases at V and 0 bases at J, with 8 bases between the two ends. CDR1 is SGHDT, CDR2 YYEEEE, per germline. There are 13 residues in the CDR3. The CDR3 DNA is TGTGCCAGCGGAACAGGCTCTGGAAACACCATATATTTT. It yields the protein CASGTGSGNTIYF.

This chain uses TRBV12-3 or TRBV12-4 with TRBJ2-1; TRBD1 aligns across 8 bases. V shed 3 bases and J 6 bases; nucleotides not matched to a gene: 4. The CDR3 contains 14 residues. CDR3 amino acids: CASSFQQGGNEQFF. CDR3 DNA sequence: TGTGCCAGCAGTTTCCAACAGGGGGGCAATGAGCAGTTCTTC.

The chain is built from TRBV27 and TRBJ2-1; D not resolved. The CDR3 runs to 15 residues. Trimming removed 3 bases at V and 0 bases at J, with 9 bases between. Germline V gives CDR1 MNHEY, CDR2 SMNVEV (reference sequence). The CDR3 loop is CASSFLPSSYNEQFF. The DNA of the CDR3 is TGTGCCAGCAGTTTTCTCCCTAGCTCCTACAATGAGCAGTTCTTC.

The J gene is TRBJ1-2, the V gene TRBV11-2, with a tentative D call TRBD1 (6 bases). Germline V gene lookup returns CDR1 SGHAT and CDR2 FQNNGV. Trimming left V 2 bases short and J 2 bases short, with 24 bases between. The CDR3 has 19 residues. The CDR3 DNA reads as TGTGCCAGCAGCTTACTTCCTAAGCCCCGGACAGCTACGAACTATGGCTACACCTTC. This encodes CASSLLPKPRTATNYGYTF. Full variable domain (missing parts from reference TRBV11-2 and TRBJ1-2): EAGVAQSPRYKIIEKRQSVAFWCNPISGHATLYWYQQILGQGPKLLIQFQNNGVVDDSQLPKDRFSAERLKGVDSTLKIQPAKLEDSAVYLCASSLLPKPRTATNYGYTFGSGTRLTVV.

The CDR3 loop is CASSATSGRRYEQYF. CDR3 in DNA: TGTGCCAGCAGCGCCACTAGCGGGAGACGCTACGAGCAGTACTTC. V is TRBV7-9 and J is TRBJ2-7, with TRBD2 identical over 11 bases. Germline trimming cut 5 bases from V and 3 bases from J; bases unmatched to any gene: 6. The CDR3 spans 15 residues. Germline loops: CDR1 SEHNR, CDR2 FQNEAQ (reference sequence). The entire variable domain, with the rest obtained from reference TRBV7-9 and TRBJ2-7, is as follows: DTGVSQNPRHKITKRGQNVTFRCDPISEHNRLYWYRQTLGQGPEFLTYFQNEAQLEKSRLLSDRFSAERPKGSFSTLEIQRTEQGDSAMYLCASSATSGRRYEQYFGPGTRLTVT.

V and J are TRBV4-2 and TRBJ2-5, with D unclear. CDR1 is LGHNA, CDR2 YNFKEQ, per germline. This CDR3 has 16 residues. V lost 0 bases and J lost 0, with 11 bases in between. The CDR3 is CASSQDFPAYQETQYF. The DNA for the CDR3 is TGTGCCAGCAGCCAAGATTTCCCAGCGTACCAAGAGACCCAGTACTTC.

The chain has TRBV12-3 or TRBV12-4 and TRBJ1-1, with D possibly being TRBD1 (6 bases). The CDR3 has 13 residues. Trimming took 3 bases from V and 9 from J, leaving 14 bases between them. The CDR3 here is CASSFSRGDKAFF. CDR3 sequence (DNA): TGTGCCAGCAGTTTCAGCAGGGGCGATAAAGCTTTCTTT.

The V call is TRBV29-1, the J call TRBJ2-1, with 15 bases identical to TRBD2. The CDR3 consists of 16 residues. Germline loops: CDR1 SQVTM, CDR2 ANQGSEA. The trim removed 6 bases at V and 1 base at J, leaving 4 bases unmatched. The CDR3 sequence is CSVRGLAGGSYNEQFF. The CDR3 nucleotides read TGCAGCGTCCGGGGACTAGCGGGAGGTTCCTACAATGAGCAGTTCTTC.

In nucleotides, the CDR3 is TGTGCCAGCAGTCTCCTCCGGGGGGCCAAAAACATTCAGTACTTC. It specifies CASSLLRGAKNIQYF. The V and J genes are TRBV28 and TRBJ2-4; maybe TRBD2 (6 bases). The V and J ends lost 5 bases and 1 base respectively, with 12 bases between them. CDR3 length: 15 amino acids. Per the germline V gene, CDR1 is MDHEN and CDR2 is SYDVKM.

The rearrangement joins TRBV7-2 to TRBJ2-1; TRBD2 agrees at 9 bases. V shed 1 base, J shed 1 base, and the junction held 2 bases outside the gene matches. Germline V gives CDR1 SGHTA, CDR2 FQGNSA. CDR3 length equals 16 residues. This chain's CDR3 is CASSLVLAGSYNEQFF. DNA of the CDR3: TGTGCCAGCAGCTTAGTGCTAGCGGGGTCCTACAATGAGCAGTTCTTC. The whole variable domain, filled in from reference TRBV7-2 and TRBJ2-1, reads GAGVSQSPSNKVTEKGKDVELRCDPISGHTALYWYRQSLGQGLEFLIYFQGNSAPDKSGLPSDRFSAERTGGSVSTLTIQRTQQEDSAVYLCASSLVLAGSYNEQFFGPGTRLTVL.

This clonotype appeared a single time. This rearrangement joins TRBV20-1 to TRBJ2-7; 14 nucleotides agree with TRBD2. CDR3 length: 14 residues. From germline, CDR1 is DFQATT and CDR2 SNEGSKA (reference sequence). Unmatched junction bases numbered 7, after V lost 6 bases and J lost 6 bases. The CDR3 region has the DNA TGCAGTGCCGAGGGACTAGCGGGAGTCCTCGAGCAGTACTTC. This codes for CSAEGLAGVLEQYF.

The chain joins TRBV2 to TRBJ1-5, with D hard to call. The CDR3 totals 15 residues. V was shortened by 6 bases and J by 0 bases, with 12 bases between the two germline ends. The germline gives CDR1 SNHLY, CDR2 FYNNEI. The CDR3 is CASRGSGYSNQPQHF. CDR3 coding DNA: TGTGCCAGCAGGGGTTCCGGGTATAGCAATCAGCCCCAGCATTTT.

The rearrangement joins TRBV3-1 to TRBJ2-7, with 8 bases aligning to TRBD1. The J segment lost 0 bases and the V segment lost 1 base, leaving 5 bases of the junction unmatched. Germline CDR1 LGHDT, CDR2 YNNKEL (reference sequence). CDR3 length: 16 residues. The CDR3 reads CASSQGRDRSSYEQYF. The CDR3 DNA reads TGTGCCAGCAGCCAAGGCCGGGACAGGAGCTCCTACGAGCAGTACTTC.

This rearrangement joins TRBV15 to TRBJ1-5; no clear D. The V end was cut by 0 bases, the J end by 7 bases, with 16 bases between. This CDR3 comprises 16 residues. The germline V gene encodes CDR1 LNHNV and CDR2 YYDKDF (reference sequence). The CDR3 sequence is CATSRDLGGVGQPQHF. CDR3 DNA: TGTGCCACCAGCAGAGATCTGGGCGGTGTCGGGCAGCCCCAGCATTTT.

The chain carries TRBV3-1 and TRBJ2-1; perhaps TRBD1 as D (6 bases). CDR1 is LGHDT, CDR2 YNNKEL, per germline (reference sequence). This CDR3 has 13 amino acids. V lost 0 bases and J lost 11, with 11 bases in between. The DNA of the CDR3 is TGTGCCAGCAGCCAAGATGGGACACGAAAGCAGTTCTTC. Protein sequence: CASSQDGTRKQFF.

V and J are TRBV29-1 and TRBJ2-5; 7 nucleotides line up with TRBD1. Germline CDR1 SQVTM, CDR2 ANQGSEA. V gave up 4 bases and J gave up 5 bases; unmatched junction bases: 4. The CDR3 loop spans 12 amino acids. The chain's CDR3 is CSVARGKETQYF. In DNA, the CDR3 is TGCAGCGTTGCCAGGGGGAAGGAGACCCAGTACTTC.

The rearrangement joins TRBV5-6 to TRBJ2-4, with 8 nucleotides matching TRBD2. This CDR3 contains 18 residues. Trimming cost V 4 bases and J 0 bases; bases outside gene matches: 12. Germline V gene data show CDR1 as SGHDT and CDR2 as YYEEEE. The CDR3: CASSVGELAGLAKNIQYF. CDR3 bases: TGTGCCAGCAGCGTAGGAGAGCTAGCGGGTCTAGCCAAAAACATTCAGTACTTC.